The 23 T cell receptor beta chains listed next were all sequenced from one sample in a study of blood T cell repertoires in COVID-19. Sequencing was performed with immunoSEQ multiplex PCR; in TCRdb, only in-frame clones are kept and a portion is missing. The sample includes about 180,000 clones, approximately 86% seen only once; the top ten take more than 7.5%. The material sequenced was peripheral blood. The receptors were gathered from a man in his fifties with active or convalescent COVID-19.

The chain employs TRBV9 and TRBJ1-3, with 7 positions matching TRBD1. The CDR3 spans 16 residues. CDR1 is SGDLS, CDR2 YYNGEE, per germline. J lost 2 bases, V lost 0 bases, and 5 bases had no gene match. As DNA, the CDR3 is TGTGCCAGCAGCGTAGCGAGACAGGGTACTGGAAACACCATATATTTT. Translation gives CASSVARQGTGNTIYF. The full variable domain, rest sourced from reference TRBV9 and TRBJ1-3, is DSGVTQTPKHLITATGQRVTLRCSPRSGDLSVYWYQQSLDQGLQFLIQYYNGEERAKGNILERFSAQQFPDLHSELNLSSLELGDSALYFCASSVARQGTGNTIYFGEGSWLTVV.

This sequence joins TRBV2 and TRBJ2-7, with D unclear. The germline CDR1 and CDR2 sequences are SNHLY and FYNNEI. The V end lost 4 bases, the J end lost 2 bases, and 15 bases lay between the germline ends. The CDR3 spans 15 residues. The CDR3 DNA is TGTGCCAGCAGTGTTCTCGCAGCGACGACCTACGAGCAGTACTTC. The encoded protein is CASSVLAATTYEQYF.

The V call is TRBV10-3, the J call TRBJ2-7; 7 bases agree with TRBD1. This CDR3 spans 13 amino acids. The V and J ends lost 5 bases and 5 bases, in that order; junction bases with no gene match: 6. CDR1 ENHRY and CDR2 SYGVKD come from the germline V gene. This CDR3 reads CAISFQGENEQYF. The CDR3 DNA sequence: TGTGCCATCAGTTTCCAGGGGGAGAACGAGCAGTACTTC.

J is TRBJ2-3 and V is TRBV5-6, with D possibly being TRBD2 (5 bases). CDR1 and CDR2 from the germline V gene are SGHDT and YYEEEE. This CDR3 is 13 amino acids long. The V end was cut by 1 base, the J end by 9 bases, with 12 bases between. CDR3 in DNA: TGTGCCAGCAGCTTGCGGGATGGCGGAACGCAGTATTTT. Translation gives CASSLRDGGTQYF.

The V gene is TRBV14, the J gene TRBJ1-2; perhaps TRBD1 as D (5 bases). Trimming shortened V by 3 bases and J by 4 bases, and 9 bases separated the two germline ends. The CDR3 consists of 13 residues. Germline lookup yields CDR1 SGHDN and CDR2 FVKESK. CDR3 amino acids: CASSHETVYGYTF. The CDR3 DNA follows: TGTGCCAGCAGCCATGAGACAGTCTATGGCTACACCTTC.

V usage is TRBV18 and J usage is TRBJ2-5; TRBD2 matches 8 bases. V was pared by 2 bases and J by 5 bases, with 4 bases of the junction left unmatched. CDR1 and CDR2 (germline): KGHSH, LQKENI. The CDR3 is 14 residues long. DNA of the CDR3: TGTGCCAGCTCACCAACCACGGGGGGGGAGACCCAGTACTTC. Encoded protein: CASSPTTGGETQYF.

The genes are TRBV4-3 and TRBJ2-4; 7 positions match TRBD2. Germline assignment: CDR1 LGHNA and CDR2 YSLEER. The CDR3 sequence is 13 residues long. Unmatched junction bases numbered 6, after V lost 5 bases and J lost 8 bases. CDR3 loop: CASSSGGGDIQYF. The DNA of the CDR3 is TGCGCCAGCAGCTCTGGCGGGGGTGACATTCAGTACTTC.

Only one count was recorded for this clone. This chain uses TRBV2 with TRBJ2-5, with D maybe TRBD2 (6 bases). V lost 4 bases, J lost 1 base, and 13 bases lay in between. The CDR3 loop spans 15 amino acids. Looked up from germline, CDR1 is SNHLY and CDR2 is FYNNEI. CDR3 sequence (DNA): TGTGCCAGCAGTGGGGGCCGGGGGTCCCAAGAGACCCAGTACTTC. Amino acid sequence: CASSGGRGSQETQYF.

This rearrangement joins TRBV5-1 to TRBJ1-2, with 7 bases matching TRBD1. This CDR3 spans 17 amino acids. Per germline, CDR1 SGHRS and CDR2 YFSETQ. V gave up 3 bases and J gave up 2 bases; unmatched junction bases: 13. CDR3 bases: TGCGCCAGCAGCTCCCTGACAGGGAGAGGACACAACTATGGCTACACCTTC. This gives the protein CASSSLTGRGHNYGYTF.

The CDR3 nucleotides read TGCGCCAGCAGCCAAGAATACGGACTAGCGGGGGAAAATGAGCAGTTCTTC. It specifies CASSQEYGLAGENEQFF. The rearrangement uses TRBV4-3 and TRBJ2-1, with 13 bases identical to TRBD2. The CDR3 has 17 residues. The germline gives CDR1 LGHNA, CDR2 YSLEER. Germline trimming cut 0 bases from V and 7 bases from J; bases unmatched to any gene: 6.

Concerning this clone: The same CDR3 can be traced to other DNA sequences in this sample. The chain recombines TRBV7-9 with TRBJ1-4; 8 nucleotides match TRBD1. Losses at the gene ends were 1 base for V and 5 bases for J; bases not matched to a gene: 0. The CDR3 length is 14 residues. Germline V gene lookup returns CDR1 SEHNR and CDR2 FQNEAQ (reference sequence). CDR3 sequence (DNA): TGTGCCAGCAGCTTAGGACAGGGGAATGAAAAACTGTTTTTT. Translating it yields CASSLGQGNEKLFF.

The chain joins TRBV7-9 to TRBJ1-2; D unresolved. This CDR3 spans 17 amino acids. CDR1 and CDR2 from the germline V gene are SEHNR and FQNEAQ (reference sequence). V shed 3 bases and J shed 7 bases, with 24 bases lying between them. CDR3 nucleotides: TGTGCCAGCAGCTTTATTCCTCCGGCAGACACATATGGTGGCTACACCTTC. Amino acid sequence: CASSFIPPADTYGGYTF.

The genes are TRBV6-1 and TRBJ2-7; 10 positions agree with TRBD1. The CDR3 runs 14 residues. Losses at the gene ends were 1 base for V and 4 bases for J; bases not matched to a gene: 1. Germline CDR1 reads MNHNS; CDR2 reads SASEGT. The CDR3 sequence is CASSEGTGGYEQYF. The CDR3 bases are TGTGCCAGCAGTGAAGGGACAGGGGGGTACGAGCAGTACTTC.

The chain combines TRBV10-3 with TRBJ2-3; 8 bases match TRBD2. V lost 3 bases to trimming and J lost 4 bases; unmatched junction nucleotides: 15. Germline CDR1 and CDR2: ENHRY and SYGVKD. This CDR3 has 18 amino acids. Here the CDR3 DNA reads TGTGCCATCAGTGACCCGGGGGGGTCAGAGATTCTTTCAGATACGCAGTATTTT. Its protein is CAISDPGGSEILSDTQYF.

V and J are TRBV18 and TRBJ2-5, with a possible D match to TRBD1 (5 bases). The CDR3 extends over 13 amino acids. Deletions cut 2 bases from V and 5 bases from J, with 9 bases between. Germline V gives CDR1 KGHSH, CDR2 LQKENI. CDR3 DNA: TGTGCCAGCTCACCAAACCCAGGGGAGACCCAGTACTTC. Translation: CASSPNPGETQYF. The full variable domain, in which reference TRBV18 and TRBJ2-5 provide the parts outside the CDR3, is NAGVMQNPRHLVRRRGQEARLRCSPMKGHSHVYWYRQLPEEGLKFMVYLQKENIIDESGMPKERFSAEFPKEGPSILRIQQVVRGDSAAYFCASSPNPGETQYFGPGTRLLVL.

The chain joins TRBV7-9 to TRBJ1-1, with 8 nucleotides matching TRBD1. The CDR3 extends over 15 amino acids. V gave up 1 base and J gave up 3 bases; unmatched junction bases: 4. Germline V gene data show CDR1 as SEHNR and CDR2 as FQNEAQ (reference sequence). This chain's CDR3 is CASSLEGQVYTEAFF. In nucleotides, the CDR3 is TGTGCCAGCAGCTTAGAGGGACAGGTTTACACTGAAGCTTTCTTT.

The rearrangement joins TRBV5-1 to TRBJ1-4; 8 bases align to TRBD1. The J segment lost 8 bases and the V segment lost 4 bases, leaving 7 bases of the junction unmatched. The CDR3 consists of 14 residues. Germline V CDR1 and CDR2: SGHRS, YFSETQ. The CDR3, as DNA: TGCGCCAGCAGCCGCGGACAGGGAACGGAAAAACTGTTTTTT. Encoded protein: CASSRGQGTEKLFF. Full variable domain (missing parts from reference TRBV5-1 and TRBJ1-4): KAGVTQTPRYLIKTRGQQVTLSCSPISGHRSVSWYQQTPGQGLQFLFEYFSETQRNKGNFPGRFSGRQFSNSRSEMNVSTLELGDSALYLCASSRGQGTEKLFFGSGTQLSVL.

The rearrangement joins TRBV7-9 to TRBJ2-1, with TRBD2 matching over 12 bases. Germline values: CDR1 SEHNR, CDR2 FQNEAQ (reference sequence). The CDR3 sequence is 17 residues long. J lost 7 bases, V lost 5 bases, and 12 bases had no gene match. CDR3 bases: TGTGCCAGCAGCCGCGGGGGGGCTAGCGGGAGGGTGAATGAGCAGTTCTTC. Its translation: CASSRGGASGRVNEQFF.

This clone showed up just once. V usage is TRBV19 and J usage is TRBJ1-1; 10 positions match TRBD1. CDR3 length: 14 residues. Trimming removed 5 bases from V and 6 bases from J; junction bases left unmatched: 6. Germline CDR1 and CDR2: LNHDA and SQIVND (reference sequence). DNA of the CDR3: TGTGCCAGTAGTCCCGGGACAGGGGTAGCTGAAGCTTTCTTT. Its protein is CASSPGTGVAEAFF.

The chain combines TRBV30 with TRBJ1-3; 7 bases agree with TRBD1. This CDR3 has 16 amino acids. Germline V gives CDR1 GTSNPN, CDR2 SVGIG (reference sequence). V lost 0 bases and J lost 0; bases outside the gene matches: 5. Here the CDR3 DNA reads TGTGCCTGGAGTGTCGGGGGACAGTTCTCTGGAAACACCATATATTTT. Amino acids: CAWSVGGQFSGNTIYF.

The table lists this clone with a few counts. The chain combines TRBV20-1 with TRBJ2-7; D is ambiguous. Germline V gene lookup returns CDR1 DFQATT and CDR2 SNEGSKA (reference sequence). The CDR3 runs to 11 residues. The V gene lost 6 bases and the J gene lost 0 bases, with 6 bases spanning the gap. The CDR3 spells CSAFNSYEQYF. As DNA, the CDR3 is TGCAGTGCCTTTAACTCCTACGAGCAGTACTTC.

This chain connects TRBV5-1 to TRBJ1-2, with 8 bases aligning to TRBD1. CDR1 is SGHRS and CDR2 is YFSETQ in the germline V gene. The CDR3 extends over 15 amino acids. Unmatched junction bases numbered 9, after V lost 4 bases and J lost 4 bases. The chain's CDR3 is CASSRTVGQGYGYTF. Written as DNA, the CDR3 is TGCGCCAGCAGCCGAACCGTAGGACAGGGCTATGGCTACACCTTC.

The gene calls are TRBV10-1 and TRBJ1-1; the D is unclear. Trimming took off 6 bases at V and 1 base at J, with 21 bases between the two ends. The germline gives CDR1 WNHNN, CDR2 SYGVQD (reference sequence). CDR3 length equals 17 residues. CDR3: CASSKTRAGGRNTEAFF. The DNA of the CDR3 is TGCGCCAGCAGCAAGACTCGGGCAGGAGGGAGGAACACTGAAGCTTTCTTT.